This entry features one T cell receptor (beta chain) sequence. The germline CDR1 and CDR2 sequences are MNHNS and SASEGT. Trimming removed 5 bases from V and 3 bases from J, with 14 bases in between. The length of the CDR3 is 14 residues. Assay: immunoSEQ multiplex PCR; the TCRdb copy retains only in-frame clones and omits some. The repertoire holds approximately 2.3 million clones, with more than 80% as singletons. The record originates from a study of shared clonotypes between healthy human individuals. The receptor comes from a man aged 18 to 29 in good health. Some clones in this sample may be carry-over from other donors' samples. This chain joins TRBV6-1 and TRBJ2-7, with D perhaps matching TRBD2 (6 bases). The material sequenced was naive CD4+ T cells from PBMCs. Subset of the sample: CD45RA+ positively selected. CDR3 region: CASSLFLGGYEQYF. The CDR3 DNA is TGTGCCAGCAGTTTGTTCCTGGGGGGCTACGAGCAGTACTTC.